This T cell receptor beta chain was profiled in a study of cytomegalovirus exposure and HLA in healthy donors. As for the study in general: Across around 400 genotyped donors, 81% landed in the Caucasian-associated ancestry cluster.

The ends lost 0 bases at V and 6 bases at J; junction bases unmatched: 7. The CDR3 has 16 amino acids. Germline V gives CDR1 LNHDA, CDR2 SQIVND (reference sequence). The PCR used 60 Vbeta and 13 Jbeta primers. Repertoires were generated with immunoSEQ multiplex PCR, while TCRdb's copy carries only in-frame clones and drops some. Of 140,000 to 150,000 clones listed, around 79% are singletons. The TCR was taken from a woman aged 35 to 49 in good health and CMV-seropositive. The sample comprised PBMCs. The chain joins TRBV19 to TRBJ1-5, with 8 nucleotides matching TRBD1. CDR3 loop: CASSIDRQGASQPQHF. In DNA, the CDR3 is TGTGCCAGTAGTATAGATCGTCAGGGGGCGAGTCAGCCCCAGCATTTT.